The 2 T cell receptor beta chains below all came from one sample that was sequenced in a study of OX40 agonist ivuxolimab in advanced cancers. Using immunoSEQ multiplex PCR, the repertoire was profiled, and TCRdb retains in-frame clones only, with some absent. The repertoire has approximately 72,000 clones, almost 90% of them found once; the top ten carry 0.86%. The material was CD4+ or CD8+ T cells sorted from blood, obtained in a trial of the OX40 agonist ivuxolimab. The receptors originated from an adult with an advanced solid tumor such as melanoma, head and neck, liver or kidney cancer.

V usage is TRBV2 and J usage is TRBJ1-1; D possibly corresponds to TRBD1 (5 bases). The CDR3 has 13 amino acids. Trimming stripped 4 bases from V and 5 bases from J, with 11 bases between. Germline CDR1 is SNHLY and CDR2 is FYNNEI. This CDR3 reads CASSAQGGTEAFF. CDR3 bases: TGTGCCAGCAGTGCGCAGGGCGGAACTGAAGCTTTCTTT. Combining the CDR3 with reference TRBV2 and TRBJ1-1 gives the whole variable domain EPEVTQTPSHQVTQMGQEVILRCVPISNHLYFYWYRQILGQKVEFLVSFYNNEISEKSEIFDDQFSVERPDGSNFTLKIRSTKLEDSAMYFCASSAQGGTEAFFGQGTRLTVV.

The chain employs TRBV7-2 and TRBJ1-5; TRBD1 might be the D (6 bases). CDR1 and CDR2 (germline): SGHTA, FQGNSA. Trimming removed 2 bases at V and 0 bases at J, with 14 bases between. The CDR3 length is 17 residues. The CDR3 is CASSLRPQGDSNQPQHF. The CDR3 nucleotides read TGTGCCAGCAGCTTACGTCCACAGGGAGATAGCAATCAGCCCCAGCATTTT.